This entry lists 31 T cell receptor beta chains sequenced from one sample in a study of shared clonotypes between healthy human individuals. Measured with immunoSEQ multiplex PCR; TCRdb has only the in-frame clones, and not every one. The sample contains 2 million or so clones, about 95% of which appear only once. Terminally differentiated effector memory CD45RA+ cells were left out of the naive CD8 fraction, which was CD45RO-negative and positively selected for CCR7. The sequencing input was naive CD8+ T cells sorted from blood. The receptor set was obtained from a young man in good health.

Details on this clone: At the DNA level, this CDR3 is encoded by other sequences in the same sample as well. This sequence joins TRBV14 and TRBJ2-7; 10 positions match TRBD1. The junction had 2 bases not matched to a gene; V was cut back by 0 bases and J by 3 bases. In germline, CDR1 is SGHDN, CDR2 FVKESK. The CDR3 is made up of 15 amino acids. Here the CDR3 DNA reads TGTGCCAGCAGCCAAGAAGGACAGGGGGGCTACGAGCAGTACTTC. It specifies CASSQEGQGGYEQYF.

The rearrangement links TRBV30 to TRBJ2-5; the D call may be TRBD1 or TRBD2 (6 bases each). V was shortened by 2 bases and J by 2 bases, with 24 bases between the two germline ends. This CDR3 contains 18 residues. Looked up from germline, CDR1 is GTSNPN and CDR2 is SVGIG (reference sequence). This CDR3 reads CAWSRGLGNHKIQETQYF. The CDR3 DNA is TGTGCCTGGAGTCGGGGGCTAGGGAACCACAAAATTCAAGAGACCCAGTACTTC. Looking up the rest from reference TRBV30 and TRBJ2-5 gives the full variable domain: SQTIHQWPATLVQPVGSPLSLECTVEGTSNPNLYWYRQAAGRGLQLLFYSVGIGQISSEVPQNLSASRPQDRQFILSSKKLLLSDSGFYLCAWSRGLGNHKIQETQYFGPGTRLLVL.

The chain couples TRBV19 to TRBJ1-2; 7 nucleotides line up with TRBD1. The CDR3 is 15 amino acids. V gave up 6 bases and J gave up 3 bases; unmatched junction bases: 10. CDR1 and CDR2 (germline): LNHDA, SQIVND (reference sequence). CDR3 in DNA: TGTGCCAGTAGCCCCGACAGGGAAGATCACTATGGCTACACCTTC. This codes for CASSPDREDHYGYTF.

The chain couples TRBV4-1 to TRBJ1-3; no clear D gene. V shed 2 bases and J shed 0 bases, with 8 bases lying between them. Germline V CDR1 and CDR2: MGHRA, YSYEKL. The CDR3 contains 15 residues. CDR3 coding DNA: TGCGCCAGCAGCCAAACCCGGGACTCTGGAAACACCATATATTTT. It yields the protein CASSQTRDSGNTIYF.

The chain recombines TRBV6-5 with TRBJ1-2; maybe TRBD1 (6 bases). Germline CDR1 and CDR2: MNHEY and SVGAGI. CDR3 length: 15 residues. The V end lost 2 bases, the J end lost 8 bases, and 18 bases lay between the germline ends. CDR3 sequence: CASSYLDRPTGGYTF. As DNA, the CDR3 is TGTGCCAGCAGTTACCTCGACAGGCCAACGGGGGGCTACACCTTC.

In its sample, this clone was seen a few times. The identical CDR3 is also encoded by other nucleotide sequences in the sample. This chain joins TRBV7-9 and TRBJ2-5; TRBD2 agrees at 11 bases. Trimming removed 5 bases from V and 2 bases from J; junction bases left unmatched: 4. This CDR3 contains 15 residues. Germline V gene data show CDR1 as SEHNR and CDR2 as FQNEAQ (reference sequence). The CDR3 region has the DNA TGTGCCAGCAGCCTCGGGACTAGCGGACAAGAGACCCAGTACTTC. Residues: CASSLGTSGQETQYF.

As DNA, the CDR3 is TGTGCCTGGAGTGCCACTGAGAACACTGAAGCTTTCTTT. This translates into CAWSATENTEAFF. The chain couples TRBV30 to TRBJ1-1; D remains unclear. The CDR3 is made up of 13 amino acids. V was cut by 1 base and J by 1 base, with 7 bases left in between. The germline V gene encodes CDR1 GTSNPN and CDR2 SVGIG (reference sequence).

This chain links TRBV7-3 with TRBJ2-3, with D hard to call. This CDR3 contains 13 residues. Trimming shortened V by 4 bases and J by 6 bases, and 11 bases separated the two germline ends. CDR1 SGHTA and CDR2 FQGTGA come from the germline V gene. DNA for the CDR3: TGTGCCAGCAGCTCCCACCTGAGGGATACGCAGTATTTT. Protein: CASSSHLRDTQYF. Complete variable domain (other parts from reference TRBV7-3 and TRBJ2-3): GAGVSQTPSNKVTEKGKYVELRCDPISGHTALYWYRQSLGQGPEFLIYFQGTGAADDSGLPNDRFFAVRPEGSVSTLKIQRTERGDSAVYLCASSSHLRDTQYFGPGTRLTVL.

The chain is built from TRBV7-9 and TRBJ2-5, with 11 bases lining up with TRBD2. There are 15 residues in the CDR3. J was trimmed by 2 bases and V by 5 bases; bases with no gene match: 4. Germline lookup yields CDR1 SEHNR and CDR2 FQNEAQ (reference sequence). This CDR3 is CASSPLAGGQETQYF. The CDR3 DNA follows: TGTGCCAGCAGCCCTTTAGCGGGAGGGCAAGAGACCCAGTACTTC.

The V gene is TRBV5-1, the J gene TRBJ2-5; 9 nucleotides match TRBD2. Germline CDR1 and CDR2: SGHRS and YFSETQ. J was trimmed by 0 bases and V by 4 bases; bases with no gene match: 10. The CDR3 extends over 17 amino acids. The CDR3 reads CASSPRLAGTYQETQYF. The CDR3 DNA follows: TGCGCCAGCAGCCCCCGGCTAGCGGGGACGTACCAAGAGACCCAGTACTTC. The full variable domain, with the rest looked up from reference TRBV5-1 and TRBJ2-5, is KAGVTQTPRYLIKTRGQQVTLSCSPISGHRSVSWYQQTPGQGLQFLFEYFSETQRNKGNFPGRFSGRQFSNSRSEMNVSTLELGDSALYLCASSPRLAGTYQETQYFGPGTRLLVL.

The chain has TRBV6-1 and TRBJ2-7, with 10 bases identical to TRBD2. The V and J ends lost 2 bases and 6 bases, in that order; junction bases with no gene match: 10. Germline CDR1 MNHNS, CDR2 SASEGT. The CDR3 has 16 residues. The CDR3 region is CASSEWLAGEVAEQYF. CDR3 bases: TGTGCCAGCAGTGAATGGCTAGCGGGAGAAGTAGCCGAGCAGTACTTC.

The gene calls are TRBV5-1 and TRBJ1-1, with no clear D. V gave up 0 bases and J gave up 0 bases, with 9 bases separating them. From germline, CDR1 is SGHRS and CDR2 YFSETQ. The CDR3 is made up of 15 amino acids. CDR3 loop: CASSLVDGLNTEAFF. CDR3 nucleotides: TGCGCCAGCAGCTTGGTCGACGGCCTGAACACTGAAGCTTTCTTT.

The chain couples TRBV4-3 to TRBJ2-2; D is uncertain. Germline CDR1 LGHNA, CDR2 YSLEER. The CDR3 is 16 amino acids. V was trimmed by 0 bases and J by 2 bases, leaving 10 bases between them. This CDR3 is CASSQDGQLNTGELFF. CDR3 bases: TGCGCCAGCAGCCAAGACGGGCAGCTAAACACCGGGGAGCTGTTTTTT.

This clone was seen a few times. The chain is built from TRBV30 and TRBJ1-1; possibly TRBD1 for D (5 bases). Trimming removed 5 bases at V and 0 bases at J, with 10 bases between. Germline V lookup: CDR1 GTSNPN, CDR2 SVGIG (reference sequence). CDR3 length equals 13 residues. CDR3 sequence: CAWGAGLNTEAFF. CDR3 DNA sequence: TGTGCCTGGGGGGCCGGGTTGAACACTGAAGCTTTCTTT.

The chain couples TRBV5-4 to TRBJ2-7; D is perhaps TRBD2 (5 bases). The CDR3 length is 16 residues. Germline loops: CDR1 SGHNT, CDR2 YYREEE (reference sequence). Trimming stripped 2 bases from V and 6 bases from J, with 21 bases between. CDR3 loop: CASSLPSTTPGGEQYF. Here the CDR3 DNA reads TGTGCCAGCAGCTTACCTAGCACAACCCCAGGAGGCGAGCAGTACTTC.

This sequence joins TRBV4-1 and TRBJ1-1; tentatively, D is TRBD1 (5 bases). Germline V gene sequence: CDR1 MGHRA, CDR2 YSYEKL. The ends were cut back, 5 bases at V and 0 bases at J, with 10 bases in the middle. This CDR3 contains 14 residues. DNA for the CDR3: TGCGCCAGCAGCGCTCGGACATTGAACACTGAAGCTTTCTTT. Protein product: CASSARTLNTEAFF.

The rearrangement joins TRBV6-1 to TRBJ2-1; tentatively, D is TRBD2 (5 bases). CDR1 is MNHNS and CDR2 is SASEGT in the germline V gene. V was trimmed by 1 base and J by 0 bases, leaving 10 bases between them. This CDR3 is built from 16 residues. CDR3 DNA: TGTGCCAGCAGTGAAGAACGGACTTACTCCTACAATGAGCAGTTCTTC. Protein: CASSEERTYSYNEQFF.

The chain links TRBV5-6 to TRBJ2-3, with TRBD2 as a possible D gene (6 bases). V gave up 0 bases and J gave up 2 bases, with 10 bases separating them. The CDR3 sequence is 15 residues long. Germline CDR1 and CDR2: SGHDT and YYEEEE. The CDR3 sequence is CASSLAGGFTDTQYF. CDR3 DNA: TGTGCCAGCAGCTTGGCCGGAGGGTTCACAGATACGCAGTATTTT. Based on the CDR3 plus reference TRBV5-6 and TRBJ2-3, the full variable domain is DAGVTQSPTHLIKTRGQQVTLRCSPKSGHDTVSWYQQALGQGPQFIFQYYEEEERQRGNFPDRFSGHQFPNYSSELNVNALLLGDSALYLCASSLAGGFTDTQYFGPGTRLTVL.

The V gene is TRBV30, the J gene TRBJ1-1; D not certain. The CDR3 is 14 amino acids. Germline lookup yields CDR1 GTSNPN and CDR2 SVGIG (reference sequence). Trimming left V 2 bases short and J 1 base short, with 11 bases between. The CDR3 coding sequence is TGTGCCTGGAGTCCTCACGAAAGGAACACTGAAGCTTTCTTT. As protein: CAWSPHERNTEAFF.

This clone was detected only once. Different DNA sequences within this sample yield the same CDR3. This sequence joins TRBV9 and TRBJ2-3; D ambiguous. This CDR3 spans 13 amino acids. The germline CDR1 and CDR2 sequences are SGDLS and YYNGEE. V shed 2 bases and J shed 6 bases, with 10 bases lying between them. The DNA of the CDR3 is TGTGCCAGCAGCGTGGCAGGAGAGGATACGCAGTATTTT. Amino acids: CASSVAGEDTQYF.

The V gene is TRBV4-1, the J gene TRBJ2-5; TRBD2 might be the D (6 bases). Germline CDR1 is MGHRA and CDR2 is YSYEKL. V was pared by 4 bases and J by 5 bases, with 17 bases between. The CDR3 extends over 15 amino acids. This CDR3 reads CASSRSGDVSETQYF. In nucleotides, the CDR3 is TGCGCCAGCAGCCGATCGGGGGACGTCTCGGAGACCCAGTACTTC.

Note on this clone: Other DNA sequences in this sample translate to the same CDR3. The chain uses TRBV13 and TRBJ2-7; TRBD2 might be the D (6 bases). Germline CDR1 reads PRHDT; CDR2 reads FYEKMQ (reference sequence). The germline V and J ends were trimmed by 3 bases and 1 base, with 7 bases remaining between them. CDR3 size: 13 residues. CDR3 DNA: TGTGCCAGCAGCTTGGAGGGGTCCTACGAGCAGTACTTC. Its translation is CASSLEGSYEQYF.

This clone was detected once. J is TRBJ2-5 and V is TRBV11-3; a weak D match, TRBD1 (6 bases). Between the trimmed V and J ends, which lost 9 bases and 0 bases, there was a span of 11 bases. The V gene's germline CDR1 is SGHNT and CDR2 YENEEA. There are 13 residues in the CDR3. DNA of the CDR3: TGTGCCAGTGCAGGGGACAACCAAGAGACCCAGTACTTC. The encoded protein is CASAGDNQETQYF.

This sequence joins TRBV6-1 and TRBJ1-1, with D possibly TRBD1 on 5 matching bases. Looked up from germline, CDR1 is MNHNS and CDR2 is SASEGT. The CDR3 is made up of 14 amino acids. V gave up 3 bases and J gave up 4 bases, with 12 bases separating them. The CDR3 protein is CASSDFPGGTEAFF. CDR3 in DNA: TGTGCCAGCAGTGATTTCCCTGGGGGCACTGAAGCTTTCTTT.

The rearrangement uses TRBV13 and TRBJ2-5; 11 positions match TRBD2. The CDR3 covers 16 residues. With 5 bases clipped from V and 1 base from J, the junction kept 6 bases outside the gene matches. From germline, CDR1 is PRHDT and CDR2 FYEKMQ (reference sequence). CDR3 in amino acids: CASSQTGTSGQETQYF. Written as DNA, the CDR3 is TGTGCCAGCAGCCAAACCGGGACTAGCGGCCAAGAGACCCAGTACTTC.

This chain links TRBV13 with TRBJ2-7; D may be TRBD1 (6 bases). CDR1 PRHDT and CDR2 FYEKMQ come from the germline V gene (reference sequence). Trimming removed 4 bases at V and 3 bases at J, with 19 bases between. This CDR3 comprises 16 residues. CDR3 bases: TGTGCCAGCAGCTCGAAGGACAGCCCACGAGTCTACGAGCAGTACTTC. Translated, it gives CASSSKDSPRVYEQYF.

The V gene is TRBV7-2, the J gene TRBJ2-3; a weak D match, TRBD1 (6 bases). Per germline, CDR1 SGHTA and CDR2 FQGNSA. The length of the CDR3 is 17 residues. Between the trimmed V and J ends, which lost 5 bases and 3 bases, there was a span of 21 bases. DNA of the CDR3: TGTGCCAGCAGCCCCGACCCCAGGGGAGTGGGAACAGATACGCAGTATTTT. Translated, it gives CASSPDPRGVGTDTQYF.

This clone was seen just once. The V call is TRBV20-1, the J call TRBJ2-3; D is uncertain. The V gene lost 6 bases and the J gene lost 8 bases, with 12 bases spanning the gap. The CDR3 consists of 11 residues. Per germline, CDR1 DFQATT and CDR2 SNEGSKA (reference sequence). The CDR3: CSAGNPGTQYF. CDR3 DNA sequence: TGCAGTGCGGGAAACCCCGGTACGCAGTATTTT.

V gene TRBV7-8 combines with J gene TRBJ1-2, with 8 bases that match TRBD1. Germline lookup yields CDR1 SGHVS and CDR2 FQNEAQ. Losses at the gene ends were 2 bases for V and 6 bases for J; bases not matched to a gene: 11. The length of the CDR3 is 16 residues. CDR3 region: CASSLSDRAVANGYTF. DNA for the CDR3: TGTGCCAGCAGCTTATCGGACAGGGCGGTCGCCAATGGCTACACCTTC.

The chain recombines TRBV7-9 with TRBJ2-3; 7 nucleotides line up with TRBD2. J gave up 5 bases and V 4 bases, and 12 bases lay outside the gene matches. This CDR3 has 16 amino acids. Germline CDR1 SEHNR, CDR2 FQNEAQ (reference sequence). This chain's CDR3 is CASSSQTSRALDTQYF. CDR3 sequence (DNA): TGTGCCAGCAGCTCCCAGACTAGCCGGGCGCTAGATACGCAGTATTTT. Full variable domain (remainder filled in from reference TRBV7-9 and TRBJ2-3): DTGVSQNPRHKITKRGQNVTFRCDPISEHNRLYWYRQTLGQGPEFLTYFQNEAQLEKSRLLSDRFSAERPKGSFSTLEIQRTEQGDSAMYLCASSSQTSRALDTQYFGPGTRLTVL.

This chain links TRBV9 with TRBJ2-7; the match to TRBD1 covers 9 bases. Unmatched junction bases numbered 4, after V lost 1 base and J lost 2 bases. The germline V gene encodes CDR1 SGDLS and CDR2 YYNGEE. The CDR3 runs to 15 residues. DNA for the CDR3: TGTGCCAGCAGCGTAAGGGACAGGGTAACCTACGAGCAGTACTTC. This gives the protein CASSVRDRVTYEQYF.